Here is one TCR beta chain with its context. Its target is not known. Here immunoSEQ multiplex PCR was the method, and the copy in TCRdb shows in-frame clones only, minus some. The repertoire includes about 46,000 clones, 75% to 90% of them detected once, and approximately 0.51% sits in the top ten. Germline-derived CDR1 and CDR2 are SGHNT and YENEEA. V dropped 5 bases and J dropped 3 bases, with 13 bases sitting between them. The CDR3 has 14 amino acids. This sample was included in a study of regulatory and conventional T cells in RAG deficiency. Whole-study results and caveats: Treg unique TCR beta sequences were about 91-fold fewer in Omenn syndrome and CID/AS patients than controls.

Blood CD4+ CD25-low CD127-high conventional T cells supplied the genomic DNA template. This same sample was also taken into another study, of regulatory T cells. As that report states: Amplification used 52 TRBV primers and 13 TRBJ primers.

The TCR comes from a human donor in good health. Sequenced material: CD4+ effector T cells sorted from blood. The chain couples TRBV11-3 to TRBJ1-1, with a possible D match to TRBD1 (6 bases). CDR3 in DNA: TGTGCCAGCAGCCCGACAGGATGGGACACTGAAGCTTTCTTT. Translating gives CASSPTGWDTEAFF. Combining the CDR3 with reference TRBV11-3 and TRBJ1-1 gives the whole variable domain EAGVVQSPRYKIIEKKQPVAFWCNPISGHNTLYWYLQNLGQGPELLIRYENEEAVDDSQLPKDRFSAERLKGVDSTLKIQPAELGDSAVYLCASSPTGWDTEAFFGQGTRLTVV.